These 14 T cell receptor beta chains share one sample of origin, sequenced in a study of blood T cells in healthy people across ages. With a J-beta primer mix and a sample-barcoded 5' primer, a second PCR ran about 7 to 12 cycles. Each CDR3 protein is one row after TCRdb ran MiXCR on the 5' RACE reads. The table records approximately 690,000 distinct CDR3 sequences, approximately 40% of them present only once. Specimen: blood. The receptors originated from an elderly man in good health.

This clonotype showed up just a few times. The chain couples TRBV6-1 to TRBJ2-7; 8 bases agree with TRBD1. CDR3 size: 13 residues. From germline, CDR1 is MNHNS and CDR2 SASEGT. V dropped 5 bases and J dropped 3; count of bases not matched to a gene: 3. DNA for the CDR3: TGTGCCAGCAGTATCGGACAGGGCTACGAGCAGTACTTC. Amino acid sequence: CASSIGQGYEQYF.

This sequence joins TRBV5-1 and TRBJ2-7, with a weak D call TRBD1 (5 bases). The CDR3 contains 14 residues. V was pared by 2 bases and J by 5 bases, with 14 bases between. Germline CDR1 and CDR2: SGHRS and YFSETQ. The CDR3 nucleotides are TGCGCCAGCAGCTTCTTATTAACAGGTCACGAGCAGTACTTC. Amino acid sequence: CASSFLLTGHEQYF.

The chain is built from TRBV6-1 and TRBJ2-4; TRBD2 aligns across 13 bases. The CDR3 runs 21 residues. Germline assignment: CDR1 MNHNS and CDR2 SASEGT. V gave up 2 bases and J gave up 0 bases; unmatched junction bases: 13. Here the CDR3 DNA reads TGTGCCAGCAGTGAATTAAGGTCCGGGACTAGCGGGGCCCTAGCCAAAAACATTCAGTACTTC. Protein product: CASSELRSGTSGALAKNIQYF.

The V call is TRBV3-1, the J call TRBJ1-1, with 9 bases aligning to TRBD1. V trimming: 4 bases; J trimming: 11 bases; junction bases outside the gene matches: 8. Per the germline V gene, CDR1 is LGHDT and CDR2 is YNNKEL (reference sequence). CDR3 size: 13 residues. Here the CDR3 DNA reads TGTGCCAGCAGCCCGTGGACAGGGGAGGATGCTTTCTTT. Amino acid sequence: CASSPWTGEDAFF.

DNA for the CDR3: TGCAGCGTTGTAGGCCTCACCAGACAGGGGGCGAATAGCTACCAAGAGACCCAGTACTTC. Protein sequence: CSVVGLTRQGANSYQETQYF. This sequence joins TRBV29-1 and TRBJ2-5; 10 nucleotides match TRBD1. Germline V gene data show CDR1 as SQVTM and CDR2 as ANQGSEA. The V segment lost 4 bases and the J segment 0 bases; nucleotides outside the gene matches: 20. The CDR3 has 20 amino acids.

The rearrangement joins TRBV9 to TRBJ2-1; D is uncertain. The J call could be wrong; TRBJ2-7 is a better fit for the DNA end. This CDR3 spans 15 amino acids. CDR1 is SGDLS and CDR2 is YYNGEE in the germline V gene. The CDR3 DNA sequence: TGTGCCAGCAGCCCGAGACGGAGCTCCTACAATGAGCAGTACTTC. It yields the protein CASSPRRSSYNEQYF.

This clonotype has a count of ten or more. This chain joins TRBV3-1 and TRBJ1-6, with 7 bases lining up with TRBD1. With 4 bases clipped from V and 7 bases from J, the junction kept 4 bases outside the gene matches. The CDR3 runs to 14 residues. Germline V gives CDR1 LGHDT, CDR2 YNNKEL (reference sequence). CDR3 DNA sequence: TGTGCCAGCAGCCTTCAGGGGGTAAATTCACCCCTCCACTTT. It is translated as CASSLQGVNSPLHF.

This clonotype was detected ten times or more. This sequence joins TRBV7-2 and TRBJ2-5; 10 nucleotides line up with TRBD2. The CDR3 spans 17 residues. The V segment lost 5 bases and the J segment 11 bases; nucleotides outside the gene matches: 20. Germline V gene data show CDR1 as SGHTA and CDR2 as FQGNSA. DNA of the CDR3: TGTGCCAGCAGCCCAGGATGGGAGCGGGAGGGCCTATGGGAGCAGTACTTC. Amino acids: CASSPGWEREGLWEQYF.

The V call is TRBV20-1, the J call TRBJ1-4; D possibly corresponds to TRBD1 (5 bases). The CDR3 covers 14 residues. The germline CDR1 and CDR2 sequences are DFQATT and SNEGSKA (reference sequence). V was clipped by 2 bases and J by 8 bases, with 15 bases between them. CDR3 loop: CSARPGAGGEKLFF. The CDR3 DNA follows: TGCAGTGCTAGACCGGGAGCCGGGGGAGAAAAACTGTTTTTT.

This clonotype was counted at least ten times. V is TRBV6-1 and J is TRBJ2-3, with a possible D match to TRBD1 (5 bases). V was cut by 4 bases and J by 0 bases, with 11 bases left in between. Per germline, CDR1 MNHNS and CDR2 SASEGT. The CDR3 contains 15 residues. The CDR3: CASSGGARSTDTQYF. The DNA of the CDR3 is TGTGCCAGCAGTGGGGGCGCGCGGAGCACAGATACGCAGTATTTT.

There are a few counts of this clonotype. This sequence joins TRBV7-2 and TRBJ1-6; weak D call: TRBD1 (5 bases). This CDR3 spans 14 amino acids. With 1 base removed from V and 11 bases from J, the gap between germline ends came to 12 bases. Germline loops: CDR1 SGHTA, CDR2 FQGNSA. CDR3 coding DNA: TGTGCCAGCAGCTTAGTCGCAGGGAATGCACCCCTCCACTTT. Its protein is CASSLVAGNAPLHF.

The chain links TRBV7-8 to TRBJ2-4, with TRBD2 matching over 15 bases. Near its end, the DNA agrees better with TRBJ2-7, so the J call may be wrong. CDR1 is SGHVS, CDR2 FQNEAQ, per germline. The CDR3 totals 17 residues. CDR3 region: CASSVNSGLAGGTEQYF. The CDR3 bases are TGTGCCAGCAGCGTCAATTCGGGACTAGCGGGAGGAACCGAGCAGTACTTC.

This clonotype came up many times. J is TRBJ2-2 and V is TRBV10-1; 7 nucleotides line up with TRBD2. V lost 0 bases and J lost 6; bases outside the gene matches: 4. There are 15 residues in the CDR3. CDR1 and CDR2 from the germline V gene are WNHNN and SYGVQD (reference sequence). CDR3 loop: CASSESGLAAGELFF. CDR3 nucleotide sequence: TGCGCCAGCAGTGAGTCCGGTCTAGCGGCCGGGGAGCTGTTTTTT.

This clonotype has at least ten counts. The J gene is TRBJ2-1, the V gene TRBV6-1, with D maybe TRBD1 (6 bases). The CDR3 loop spans 16 amino acids. V lost 6 bases and J 2 bases, leaving 17 bases between the germline ends. The germline CDR1 and CDR2 sequences are MNHNS and SASEGT. CDR3: CASRPGQTQTYNEQFF. For the CDR3, the DNA is TGTGCCAGCAGACCCGGACAGACACAGACCTACAATGAGCAGTTCTTC.